A selection of T cell receptor beta chains follows, all from one sample in a study of shared clonotypes between healthy human individuals. The data were produced by immunoSEQ multiplex PCR, yet TCRdb's version contains in-frame clones alone and is incomplete. This table holds more than 2 million clones, approximately 92% found once. The sequenced sample consisted of naive CD8+ T cells from PBMCs. The receptors come from a man aged 18 to 29 in good health. Some clones in this sample may be carry-over from other donors' samples. CDR3s include the opening cysteine and the closing phenylalanine or tryptophan. A D gene is named only where the DNA matches it firmly.

v_gene	len	j_gene	d_gene	CDR3aa	CDR3nt
TRBV7-9	12	TRBJ1-1	NA	CASSLRGPEAFF	TGTGCCAGCAGCCTTCGGGGGCCTGAAGCTTTCTTT
TRBV27	15	TRBJ2-1	TRBD1	CASSPDRGSYNEQFF	TGTGCCAGCAGCCCGGACAGGGGGTCCTACAATGAGCAGTTCTTC
TRBV9	15	TRBJ2-3	NA	CASSVAGGGPDTQYF	TGTGCCAGCAGCGTAGCGGGAGGGGGCCCAGATACGCAGTATTTT
TRBV28	15	TRBJ2-1	TRBD2	CASSFPLAAHNEQFF	TGTGCCAGCAGTTTCCCCCTAGCGGCCCACAATGAGCAGTTCTTC
TRBV7-9	14	TRBJ2-1	NA	CASSLPRATGEQFF	TGTGCCAGCAGCTTGCCCCGGGCCACCGGTGAGCAGTTCTTC
TRBV15	15	TRBJ2-7	NA	CATSRGRESSYEQYF	TGTGCCACCAGCCGGGGGCGGGAGAGCTCCTACGAGCAGTACTTC
TRBV27	17	TRBJ2-7	TRBD1	CASRVEWGNRGRREQYF	TGTGCCAGTCGAGTTGAATGGGGGAACAGGGGGCGGCGCGAGCAGTACTTC
TRBV27	16	TRBJ2-1	NA	CASSLPRDPYPNEQFF	TGTGCCAGCAGTTTACCCCGGGACCCCTACCCCAATGAGCAGTTCTTC
TRBV6-5	15	TRBJ1-4	NA	CASSFKLPLEEKLFF	TGTGCCAGCAGCTTTAAGTTGCCCTTAGAGGAAAAACTGTTTTTT
TRBV27	13	TRBJ2-7	NA	CASSALTLSEQYF	TGTGCCAGCAGTGCCTTGACTTTATCCGAGCAGTACTTC